Each of the 25 T cell receptor beta chains below was sequenced from the same sample in a study of tumor and adjacent non-tumor tissue in lung cancer. The template was RNA from unsorted bulk tissue. A modified ARM-PCR protocol with three rounds of nested PCR amplified TCRbeta. TCRdb independently ran MiXCR on the multiplex PCR reads; one entry per CDR3 protein. The sample yields some 90,000 distinct CDR3 sequences, 61% seen once. The source material was lung tumor tissue. Receptors originate from a man aged 70-80 years with non-small cell lung cancer.

In regard to this clonotype: The junction departs from germline at one end; a sequencing error may be responsible. The chain links TRBV4-1 to TRBJ1-4; unclear D gene. Germline V CDR1 and CDR2: MGHRA, YSYEKL. The CDR3 has 15 residues. CDR3: CTSSQGRATNEELFF. Written as DNA, the CDR3 is TGCACCAGCAGCCAAGGGAGAGCAACTAATGAAGAACTGTTTTTT.

This clonotype has a single count. A read error is likely, as this CDR3 ends without the conserved phenylalanine or tryptophan. The chain is built from TRBV11-2 and TRBJ1-1; TRBD1 aligns across 9 bases. With V trimmed by 1 base and J by 3 bases, 9 bases remained unmatched. Germline V gives CDR1 SGHAT, CDR2 FQNNGV. This CDR3 is 17 amino acids long. CDR3 sequence reads: CASSLVGDREQYTEAFL. The CDR3 DNA is TGTGCCAGCAGCTTAGTCGGGGACAGGGAGCAGTACACTGAAGCTTTCCTT.

This clonotype was detected ten times or more. The CDR3 is CASILEVGGYEQFF. The CDR3 nucleotides read TGTGCCAGCATTTTAGAAGTGGGGGGGTATGAGCAGTTCTTC. The chain couples TRBV6-1 to TRBJ2-1, with 7 bases matching TRBD2. Germline CDR1 MNHNS, CDR2 SASEGT. V dropped 7 bases and J dropped 8; count of bases not matched to a gene: 11. The length of the CDR3 is 14 residues.

This clonotype was observed at least ten times. The chain couples TRBV5-1 to TRBJ2-7, with TRBD1 matching over 10 bases. With 4 bases clipped from V and 3 bases from J, the junction kept 10 bases outside the gene matches. The CDR3 covers 16 residues. Germline CDR1 reads SGHRS; CDR2 reads YFSETQ. In DNA form, the CDR3 reads TGCGCCAGCAGCGGCGGGACAGGGGCCGGATACTACGAGCAGTACTTC. Protein product: CASSGGTGAGYYEQYF.

This chain links TRBV10-3 with TRBJ2-7, with 14 bases identical to TRBD2. CDR3 length: 16 residues. Germline loops: CDR1 ENHRY, CDR2 SYGVKD. Trimming at V came to 8 bases and at J to 7 bases, leaving 13 bases not matched to a gene. This chain's CDR3 is CAIGGGTSGSGYEQYF. The DNA for the CDR3 is TGTGCCATCGGTGGGGGGACTAGCGGGAGTGGATATGAGCAGTACTTC.

Concerning this clonotype itself: The conserved phenylalanine or tryptophan normally closing the CDR3 is absent here, so this likely arose from a read error. The chain combines TRBV28 with TRBJ2-1, with TRBD2 matching 10 bases. Per the germline V gene, CDR1 is MDHEN and CDR2 is SYDVKM. The V segment lost 5 bases and the J segment 4 bases; nucleotides outside the gene matches: 8. CDR3 size: 16 residues. The CDR3 DNA is TGTGCCAGCAGTCCGCATGAGCGGGGGGGATACAATGAGCAGTTCTCC. This encodes CASSPHERGGYNEQFS.

With respect to this clonotype: The conserved phenylalanine or tryptophan normally closing the CDR3 is absent here, so this likely arose from a read error. The chain recombines TRBV28 with TRBJ2-7; 10 bases fit TRBD2. Germline CDR1 is MDHEN and CDR2 is SYDVKM. After removal of 5 bases from V and 0 bases from J, the junction contained 4 bases not matched to a gene. The CDR3 has 15 amino acids. The CDR3 DNA is TGTGCCAGCAGTGATAGCGGGAGGAGCTCCTACGAGCAGTACCTC. Protein sequence: CASSDSGRSSYEQYL.

The DNA of the CDR3 is TGTGCCAGCGAGTTGCTAGGGACACACGAGCAGTACTTC. Translating it yields CASELLGTHEQYF. V is TRBV5-4 and J is TRBJ2-7; tentative D call: TRBD1 (6 bases). CDR3 length: 13 amino acids. V lost 7 bases and J lost 5, with 16 bases in between. From germline, CDR1 is SGHNT and CDR2 YYREEE (reference sequence).

The J gene is TRBJ2-7, the V gene TRBV11-2; TRBD1 matches at 7 bases. CDR3 length: 16 residues. Per the germline V gene, CDR1 is SGHAT and CDR2 is FQNNGV. Trimming removed 6 bases from V and 2 bases from J; junction bases left unmatched: 13. CDR3: CASSPIAWTGTYEQYF. CDR3 DNA: TGTGCCAGCAGTCCGATTGCCTGGACAGGTACCTACGAGCAGTACTTC.

The count of this clonotype is one. Since a much larger clone is just one base distant, this may be a read error. V usage is TRBV6-1 and J usage is TRBJ2-2, with 7 bases aligning to TRBD1. Germline values: CDR1 MNHNS, CDR2 SASEGT. This CDR3 has 17 residues. In DNA form, the CDR3 reads TGTGCCAGCAGTGACCCCCACAGGGGAACGAACACCGGGGAGCAGTTTTTT. Protein: CASSDPHRGTNTGEQFF.

This sequence joins TRBV11-2 and TRBJ2-2; 8 nucleotides agree with TRBD1. CDR1 is SGHAT, CDR2 FQNNGV, per germline. This CDR3 spans 12 amino acids. The CDR3 DNA is TGTTCCGGACAGGGTTCGACCCGGGAGCTGTTTTTT. It yields the protein CSGQGSTRELFF.

The chain joins TRBV4-1 to TRBJ2-7; D could derive from TRBD1 or TRBD2 (5 bases each). The V gene's germline CDR1 is MGHRA and CDR2 YSYEKL. V was trimmed by 0 bases and J by 6 bases, leaving 15 bases between them. The CDR3 covers 15 residues. The CDR3 here is CASSQDPGDRLEQYF. CDR3 bases: TGCGCCAGCAGCCAAGATCCTGGGGACCGGCTCGAGCAGTACTTC.

The sample holds many counts of this clonotype. The chain links TRBV28 to TRBJ2-6, with D maybe TRBD1 (7 bases). This CDR3 has 18 residues. V gave up 6 bases and J gave up 0 bases, with 18 bases separating them. Germline CDR1 MDHEN, CDR2 SYDVKM. The CDR3 loop is CASRRDSPVGSGANVLTF. In DNA, the CDR3 is TGTGCCAGCAGGCGGGACAGCCCGGTTGGCTCTGGGGCCAACGTCCTGACTTTC.

Notes on this clonotype: One junction end does not reproduce the germline sequence, and a read error may be involved. CDR3 region: CASSTGTSGHNEQLF. The CDR3 nucleotides read TGTGCCAGCAGCACCGGGACTAGCGGACACAATGAGCAGCTCTTC. The chain couples TRBV7-9 to TRBJ2-1; the match to TRBD2 covers 11 bases. This CDR3 has 15 residues. Germline-derived CDR1 and CDR2 are SEHNR and FQNEAQ (reference sequence).

With respect to this clonotype: The missing conserved phenylalanine or tryptophan at the end of this CDR3 makes a read error likely. The chain couples TRBV12-3 or TRBV12-4 to TRBJ2-5, with TRBD2 identical over 10 bases. This CDR3 has 13 amino acids. V dropped 10 bases and J dropped 7; count of bases not matched to a gene: 9. The CDR3 spells CANGLAGVGTQYI. The CDR3 DNA follows: TGTGCCAACGGGCTAGCGGGAGTAGGGACCCAGTACATC.

Turning to this clonotype: This may be a read error, as it is one base from a much larger clone. The V and J genes are TRBV28 and TRBJ2-4, with D maybe TRBD1 (5 bases). This CDR3 has 11 amino acids. Per germline, CDR1 MDHEN and CDR2 SYDVKM. In DNA, the CDR3 is TGTGCCAGCAGTTTAAAGGCACAGGACCACTTC. Its translation: CASSLKAQDHF. The full variable domain, with the rest looked up from reference TRBV28 and TRBJ2-4, is DVKVTQSSRYLVKRTGEKVFLECVQDMDHENMFWYRQDPGLGLRLIYFSYDVKMKEKGDIPEGYSVSREKKERFSLILESASTNQTSMYLCASSLKAQDHFGAGTRLSVL.

Turning to this clonotype: A junction end diverges from the germline sequence, so it may reflect a read error. The gene calls are TRBV6-1 and TRBJ2-4, with 15 bases aligning to TRBD2. This CDR3 spans 19 amino acids. Germline lookup yields CDR1 MNHNS and CDR2 SASEGT. The CDR3 nucleotides are TGTGCCAGCAGTGGACGGACTAGCGGGGGGGACCCAGCCAAAAACATTCAGTATTTC. This codes for CASSGRTSGGDPAKNIQYF.

Concerning this clonotype itself: A read error is likely, as this CDR3 ends without the conserved phenylalanine or tryptophan. No DNA is shown, since the ends of the CDR3 on it are uncertain; the CDR3 is the one TCRdb lists. The rearrangement links TRBV11-2 to TRBJ2-1. Per the germline V gene, CDR1 is SGHAT and CDR2 is FQNNGV. The CDR3 sequence runs 14 residues, both termini included. CDR3 protein: CASSKDHSYNEQLL.

On this clonotype: Sequence at one end of the junction differs from germline and may be a read error. The rearrangement links TRBV11-2 to TRBJ2-1, with D unclear. CDR1 is SGHAT, CDR2 FQNNGV, per germline. The CDR3 runs 15 residues. CDR3 bases: TGTGCCAGCAGCTTAGTGAGTAGCTGTTACAATGAGCAGTTTTTC. Its translation: CASSLVSSCYNEQFF.

This chain uses TRBV12-5 with TRBJ2-1, with TRBD2 matching over 7 bases. The J segment lost 10 bases and the V segment lost 9 bases, leaving 12 bases of the junction unmatched. The CDR3 has 13 amino acids. Germline values: CDR1 LGHNT, CDR2 FRNRAP. CDR3 region: CASGRSREGEQFF. In nucleotides, the CDR3 is TGTGCTAGCGGTAGAAGCAGGGAGGGGGAGCAGTTCTTC.

This chain joins TRBV11-2 and TRBJ2-2, with D perhaps assigned TRBD1 or TRBD2 (5 bases each). Germline CDR1 and CDR2: SGHAT and FQNNGV. The V end was cut by 4 bases, the J end by 10 bases, with 16 bases between. This CDR3 spans 14 amino acids. CDR3 sequence: CASSSLGPCVELFF. The CDR3 coding sequence is TGTGCCAGCAGCTCACTGGGACCATGCGTGGAGCTGTTTTTT.

On this clonotype: At one end, the junction sequence differs from germline, possibly due to a read error. This sequence joins TRBV12-3 or TRBV12-4 and TRBJ2-3; 9 bases align to TRBD2. This CDR3 contains 16 residues. The chain's CDR3 is CVSSLRGRARTDTHYF. CDR3 DNA sequence: TGCGTCAGCAGTTTACGCGGGAGGGCTCGCACAGATACGCACTATTTT.

This clonotype has ten or more counts. The gene calls are TRBV29-1 and TRBJ2-7, with TRBD1 identical over 8 bases. Losses at the gene ends were 7 bases for V and 5 bases for J; bases not matched to a gene: 10. Per germline, CDR1 SQVTM and CDR2 ANQGSEA. The CDR3 is made up of 13 amino acids. The CDR3 sequence is CSAQGAGNNEQYF. DNA of the CDR3: TGCAGCGCCCAGGGGGCAGGGAATAACGAGCAGTACTTC.

A word on this clonotype: This may be a read error, as it is one base from a much larger clone. The chain joins TRBV29-1 to TRBJ2-4; D is unresolved. Germline V gene lookup returns CDR1 SQVTM and CDR2 ANQGSEA. The CDR3 sequence is 13 residues long. V lost 5 bases and J lost 1, with 9 bases in between. The CDR3 spells CSVWIPAKNIQYF. The DNA for the CDR3 is TGCAGCGTTTGGATCCCCGCCAAAAACATTCAGTACTTC.

As for this clonotype: An end of the junction does not agree with germline; a read error may underlie this. The chain has TRBV11-2 and TRBJ2-2; no firm D call. The CDR3 is 14 amino acids. CDR1 is SGHAT, CDR2 FQNNGV, per germline. This CDR3 reads CASYTRVRFGELFF. CDR3 sequence (DNA): TGCGCCAGCTATACACGGGTTAGATTCGGGGAGCTGTTTTTT. Combining the CDR3 with reference TRBV11-2 and TRBJ2-2 gives the whole variable domain EAGVAQSPRYKIIEKRQSVAFWCNPISGHATLYWYQQILGQGPKLLIQFQNNGVVDDSQLPKDRFSAERLKGVDSTLKIQPAKLEDSAVYLCASYTRVRFGELFFGEGSRLTVL.